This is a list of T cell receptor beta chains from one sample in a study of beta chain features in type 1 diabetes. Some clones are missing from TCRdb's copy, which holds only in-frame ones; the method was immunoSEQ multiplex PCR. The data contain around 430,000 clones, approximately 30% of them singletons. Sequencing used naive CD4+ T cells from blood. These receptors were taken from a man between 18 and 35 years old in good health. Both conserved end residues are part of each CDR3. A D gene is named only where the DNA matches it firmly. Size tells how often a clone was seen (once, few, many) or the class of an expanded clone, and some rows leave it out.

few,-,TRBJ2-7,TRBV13,TGTGCCAGCAGCCGGGACCGGGACGCCTCCTACGAGCAGTACTTC,CASSRDRDASYEQYF
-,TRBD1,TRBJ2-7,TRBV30,TGTGCCTGGAGTAGGTTGTGGACAGGCTACGAGCAGTACTTC,CAWSRLWTGYEQYF
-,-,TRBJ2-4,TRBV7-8,TGTGCCAGCAGCGTTGGAACGGCGGGCCAAAACATTCAGTACTTC,CASSVGTAGQNIQYF
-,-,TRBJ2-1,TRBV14,TGTGCCAGCAGCCAACGGCTGGTGGGGGAGCAGTTCTTC,CASSQRLVGEQFF
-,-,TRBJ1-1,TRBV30,TGTGCCTGGAGCGGGACGGTGAACACTGAAGCTTTCTTT,CAWSGTVNTEAFF
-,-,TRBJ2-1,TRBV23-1,TGCGCCAGTTCCTCGCAGGGGCGAGAGCAGTTCTTC,CASSSQGREQFF
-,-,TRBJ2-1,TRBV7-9,TGTGCCAGCAGCTTACTAGAGGATGAGCAGTTCTTC,CASSLLEDEQFF
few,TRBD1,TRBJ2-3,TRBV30,TGTGCCTGGAGCCGGGGACAGGGGGGGACAGATACGCAGTATTTT,CAWSRGQGGTDTQYF
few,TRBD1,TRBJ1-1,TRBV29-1,TGCAGCGCCCACAGGGGAAGGGGGACTGAAGCTTTCTTT,CSAHRGRGTEAFF
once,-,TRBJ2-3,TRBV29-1,TGCAGCGCAGACAAAGCAGGAGCGGTTGATACGCAGTATTTT,CSADKAGAVDTQYF
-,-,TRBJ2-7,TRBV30,TGTGCCTGGAGTGAGTGGAGTTACGAGCAGTACTTC,CAWSEWSYEQYF
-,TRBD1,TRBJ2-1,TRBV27,TGTGCCAGCAGTTTACGGACAGGGGTAGTCAATGAGCAGTTCTTC,CASSLRTGVVNEQFF
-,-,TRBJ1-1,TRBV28,TGTGCTATAATGAACACTGAAGCTTTCTTT,CAIMNTEAFF
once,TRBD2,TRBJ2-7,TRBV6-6,TGTGCCTCCGCGGGGCGGGAGGTCTACGAGCAGTACTTC,CASAGREVYEQYF